Each of the 9 T cell receptor beta chains below was sequenced from the same sample in a study of blood T cell repertoires in COVID-19. Here immunoSEQ multiplex PCR was the method, and the copy in TCRdb shows in-frame clones only, minus some. The table has about 100,000 clones, 86% seen once; the top ten hold roughly 7.2%. The material sequenced was peripheral blood. These receptors all stem from a man in his 60s with acute or convalescent COVID-19.

This clone appeared a few times. The CDR3 loop is CASSFSGEQYF. For the CDR3, the DNA is TGTGCCAGCAGTTTTTCGGGCGAGCAGTACTTC. The chain uses TRBV12-3 or TRBV12-4 and TRBJ2-7; D not resolved. The CDR3 loop spans 11 amino acids. Trimming removed 3 bases at V and 6 bases at J, with 6 bases between.

The rearrangement uses TRBV5-1 and TRBJ2-1; 11 bases align to TRBD2. V trimming: 0 bases; J trimming: 0 bases; junction bases outside the gene matches: 5. CDR3 length: 18 residues. Germline CDR1 and CDR2: SGHRS and YFSETQ. CDR3 nucleotide sequence: TGCGCCAGCAGCTTGGAGGGACTAGCGGTGAGCTCCTACAATGAGCAGTTCTTC. Translation: CASSLEGLAVSSYNEQFF.

V and J are TRBV7-9 and TRBJ1-2; D possibly corresponds to TRBD1 (5 bases). The V end lost 1 base, the J end lost 8 bases, and 14 bases lay between the germline ends. In germline, CDR1 is SEHNR, CDR2 FQNEAQ (reference sequence). The CDR3 loop spans 14 amino acids. DNA for the CDR3: TGTGCCAGCAGCTTAGATCGCAGGGCTGGAGGCTACACCTTC. This codes for CASSLDRRAGGYTF. The full variable domain, rest sourced from reference TRBV7-9 and TRBJ1-2, is DTGVSQNPRHKITKRGQNVTFRCDPISEHNRLYWYRQTLGQGPEFLTYFQNEAQLEKSRLLSDRFSAERPKGSFSTLEIQRTEQGDSAMYLCASSLDRRAGGYTFGSGTRLTVV.

The chain links TRBV2 to TRBJ2-5; 8 bases align to TRBD2. The CDR3 contains 14 residues. Germline CDR1 is SNHLY and CDR2 is FYNNEI. V lost 6 bases, J lost 2 bases, and 5 bases stayed unmatched. The CDR3: CASRRGRPQETQYF. In nucleotides, the CDR3 is TGTGCCAGCAGGCGCGGGAGGCCTCAAGAGACCCAGTACTTC. Complete variable domain (other parts from reference TRBV2 and TRBJ2-5): EPEVTQTPSHQVTQMGQEVILRCVPISNHLYFYWYRQILGQKVEFLVSFYNNEISEKSEIFDDQFSVERPDGSNFTLKIRSTKLEDSAMYFCASRRGRPQETQYFGPGTRLLVL.

The CDR3 reads CASSLDPQEQYF. In DNA, the CDR3 is TGTGCCAGCAGCTTAGATCCCCAAGAGCAGTACTTC. The chain combines TRBV11-2 with TRBJ2-7; D remains ambiguous. Trimming stripped 0 bases from V and 7 bases from J, with 7 bases between. CDR1 SGHAT and CDR2 FQNNGV come from the germline V gene. This CDR3 is built from 12 residues.

This chain uses TRBV19 with TRBJ2-3, with D unclear. CDR3 size: 14 residues. Germline-derived CDR1 and CDR2 are LNHDA and SQIVND (reference sequence). V lost 1 base to trimming and J lost 2 bases, with 7 bases between them. CDR3 protein: CASSIGHTTDTQYF. Written as DNA, the CDR3 is TGTGCCAGTAGTATAGGACACACCACAGATACGCAGTATTTT.

The genes are TRBV7-3 and TRBJ2-7; D call uncertain. V was pared by 0 bases and J by 6 bases, with 9 bases between. Germline loops: CDR1 SGHTA, CDR2 FQGTGA. The CDR3 sequence is 13 residues long. The DNA for the CDR3 is TGTGCCAGCAGCTTAACGATCCAGTCCGAGCAGTACTTC. This gives the protein CASSLTIQSEQYF.

The chain has TRBV9 and TRBJ2-3; the D gene is possibly TRBD1 (6 bases). Trimming shortened V by 2 bases and J by 1 base, and 11 bases separated the two germline ends. The CDR3 runs 15 residues. From germline, CDR1 is SGDLS and CDR2 YYNGEE. The CDR3 region is CASSVGSGGTDTQYF. The CDR3 DNA follows: TGTGCCAGCAGCGTCGGTTCAGGGGGCACAGATACGCAGTATTTT.

This clone showed up just once. This chain uses TRBV11-3 with TRBJ2-1, with 9 bases lining up with TRBD2. CDR3 length equals 15 residues. Germline CDR1 SGHNT, CDR2 YENEEA. V trimming: 1 base; J trimming: 5 bases; junction bases outside the gene matches: 3. CDR3 in DNA: TGTGCCAGCAGCTTAGGTACTAGCGGGCACAATGAGCAGTTCTTC. Amino acid sequence: CASSLGTSGHNEQFF.